Only a few counts were recorded for the clone carrying this T cell receptor beta chain. The data are from a study of low-dose radiotherapy and immunotherapy resistance in tumors. Study details: Cohort 1 patients were irradiated with 0.5 Gy fractions every 2 weeks to 6.5 Gy total. From cycle 1 day 1, patients took oral aspirin 300 mg every day for four cycles.

Time point denoted: before trial treatment. Donors received a regimen that comprised nivolumab, ipilimumab, aspirin, low-dose cyclophosphamide and low-dose radiotherapy. Both TCRalpha and TCRbeta chains were reverse transcribed with V-gene-specific primers. With a V-primer adapter and a constant-region primer, TCRs were amplified for roughly 20 PCR cycles. Following isolation, mRNA was amplified via in vitro transcription. MiXCR was run by TCRdb on the reads, yielding one entry per CDR3 protein. Here the sample spans some 39,000 distinct CDR3 sequences, roughly 30% being singletons. V was shortened by 0 bases and J by 2 bases, with 11 bases between the two germline ends. Germline assignment: CDR1 MNHNS and CDR2 SASEGT. The CDR3 has 16 amino acids.

The rearrangement uses TRBV6-1 and TRBJ2-1, with TRBD2 as a possible D gene (5 bases). The source is a male donor with gallbladder cancer. The sequencing used PBMCs, collected before treatment. The DNA for the CDR3 is TGTGCCAGCAGTGAAGCGGTCGGGGTACCCTACAATGAGCAGTTCTTC. Residues: CASSEAVGVPYNEQFF.